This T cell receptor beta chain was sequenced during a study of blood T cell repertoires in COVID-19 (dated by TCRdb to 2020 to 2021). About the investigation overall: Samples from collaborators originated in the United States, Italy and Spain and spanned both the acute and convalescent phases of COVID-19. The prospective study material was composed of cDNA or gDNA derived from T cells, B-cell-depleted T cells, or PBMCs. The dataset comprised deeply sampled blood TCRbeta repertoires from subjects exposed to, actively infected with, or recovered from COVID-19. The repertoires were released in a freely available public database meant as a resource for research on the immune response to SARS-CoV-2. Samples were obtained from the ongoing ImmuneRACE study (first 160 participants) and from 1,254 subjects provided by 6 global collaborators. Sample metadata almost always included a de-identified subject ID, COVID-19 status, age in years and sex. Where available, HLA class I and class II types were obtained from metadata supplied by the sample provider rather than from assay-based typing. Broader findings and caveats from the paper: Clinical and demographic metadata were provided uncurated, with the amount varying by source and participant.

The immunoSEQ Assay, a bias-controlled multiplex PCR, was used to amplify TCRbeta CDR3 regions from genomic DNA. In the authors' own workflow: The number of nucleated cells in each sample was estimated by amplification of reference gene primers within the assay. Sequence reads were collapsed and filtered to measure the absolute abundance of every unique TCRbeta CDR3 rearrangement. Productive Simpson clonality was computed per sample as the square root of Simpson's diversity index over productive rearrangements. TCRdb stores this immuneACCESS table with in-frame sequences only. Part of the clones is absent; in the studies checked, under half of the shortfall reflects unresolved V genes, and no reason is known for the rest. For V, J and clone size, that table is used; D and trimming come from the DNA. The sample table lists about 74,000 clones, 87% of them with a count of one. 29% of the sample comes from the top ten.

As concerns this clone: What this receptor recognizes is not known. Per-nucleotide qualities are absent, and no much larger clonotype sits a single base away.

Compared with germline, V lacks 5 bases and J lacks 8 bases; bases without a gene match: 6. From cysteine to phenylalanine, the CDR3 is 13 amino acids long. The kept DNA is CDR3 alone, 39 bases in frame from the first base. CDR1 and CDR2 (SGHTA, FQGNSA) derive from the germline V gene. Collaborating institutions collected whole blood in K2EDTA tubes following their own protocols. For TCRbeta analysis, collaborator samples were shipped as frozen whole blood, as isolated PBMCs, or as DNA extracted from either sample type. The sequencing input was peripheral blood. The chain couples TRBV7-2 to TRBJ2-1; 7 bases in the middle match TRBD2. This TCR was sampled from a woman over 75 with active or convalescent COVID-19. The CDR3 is CASSRLLADEQFF. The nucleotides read TGTGCCAGCAGCCGCCTCCTAGCGGATGAGCAGTTCTTC.